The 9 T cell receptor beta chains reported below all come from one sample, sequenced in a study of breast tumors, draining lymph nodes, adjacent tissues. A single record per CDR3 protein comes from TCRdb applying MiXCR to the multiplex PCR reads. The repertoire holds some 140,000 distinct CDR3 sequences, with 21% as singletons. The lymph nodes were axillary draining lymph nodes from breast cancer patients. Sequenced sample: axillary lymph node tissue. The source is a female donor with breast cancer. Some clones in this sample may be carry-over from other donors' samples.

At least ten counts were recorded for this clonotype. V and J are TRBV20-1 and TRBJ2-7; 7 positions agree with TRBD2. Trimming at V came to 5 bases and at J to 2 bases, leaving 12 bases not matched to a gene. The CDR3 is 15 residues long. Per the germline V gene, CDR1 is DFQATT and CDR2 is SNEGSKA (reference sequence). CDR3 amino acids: CSAEGSGLTAYEQYF. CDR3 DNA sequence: TGCAGTGCTGAGGGATCGGGACTAACTGCCTACGAGCAGTACTTC.

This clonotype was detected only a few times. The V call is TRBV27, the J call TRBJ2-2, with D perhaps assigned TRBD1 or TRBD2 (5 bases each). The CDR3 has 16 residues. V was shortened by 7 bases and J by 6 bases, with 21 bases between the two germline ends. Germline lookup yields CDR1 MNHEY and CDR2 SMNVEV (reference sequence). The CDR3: CASTPWDGQFAGELFF. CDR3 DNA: TGTGCCAGCACACCTTGGGACGGGCAATTTGCCGGGGAGCTGTTTTTT.

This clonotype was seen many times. In DNA, the CDR3 is TGTGCCAGCAGCGTGGGGACTAGCGTATCCCGATGGGAGTTCTTC. It encodes CASSVGTSVSRWEFF. The V gene is TRBV6-5, the J gene TRBJ2-1; 10 bases are shared with TRBD2. Germline V gives CDR1 MNHEY, CDR2 SVGAGI. The junction had 16 bases not matched to a gene; V was cut back by 6 bases and J by 14 bases. This CDR3 region has 15 residues.

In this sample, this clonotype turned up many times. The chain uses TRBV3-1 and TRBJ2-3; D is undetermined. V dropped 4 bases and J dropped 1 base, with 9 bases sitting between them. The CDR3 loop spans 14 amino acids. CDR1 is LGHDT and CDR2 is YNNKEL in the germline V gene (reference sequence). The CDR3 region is CASSRSMGTDTQYF. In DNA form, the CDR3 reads TGTGCCAGCAGCCGGTCTATGGGCACAGATACGCAGTATTTT.

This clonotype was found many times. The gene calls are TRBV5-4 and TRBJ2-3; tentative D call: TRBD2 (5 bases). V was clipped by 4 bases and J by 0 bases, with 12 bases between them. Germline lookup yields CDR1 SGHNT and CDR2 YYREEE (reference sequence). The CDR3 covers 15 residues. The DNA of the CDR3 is TGTGCCAGCAGCGTAAAGCGGTTTAGCACAGATACGCAGTATTTT. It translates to CASSVKRFSTDTQYF.

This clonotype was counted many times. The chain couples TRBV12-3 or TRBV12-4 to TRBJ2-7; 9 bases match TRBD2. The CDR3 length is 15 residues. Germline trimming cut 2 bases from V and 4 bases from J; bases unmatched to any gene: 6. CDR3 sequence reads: CASSLNSGSGYEQYF. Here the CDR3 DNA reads TGTGCCAGCAGTTTAAATAGCGGGAGTGGTTACGAGCAGTACTTC.

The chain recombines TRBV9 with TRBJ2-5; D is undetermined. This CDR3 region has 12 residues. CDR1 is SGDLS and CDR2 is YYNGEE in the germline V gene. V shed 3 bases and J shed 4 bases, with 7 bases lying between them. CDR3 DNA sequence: TGTGCCAGCAGCGAGACCGCAGAGACCCAGTACTTC. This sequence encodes CASSETAETQYF.

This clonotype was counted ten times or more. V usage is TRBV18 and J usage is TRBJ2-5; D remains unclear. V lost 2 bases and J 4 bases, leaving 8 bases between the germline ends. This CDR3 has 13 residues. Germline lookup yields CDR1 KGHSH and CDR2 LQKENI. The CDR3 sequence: CASSPEVGETQYF. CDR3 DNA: TGTGCCAGCTCACCAGAGGTAGGAGAGACCCAGTACTTC.

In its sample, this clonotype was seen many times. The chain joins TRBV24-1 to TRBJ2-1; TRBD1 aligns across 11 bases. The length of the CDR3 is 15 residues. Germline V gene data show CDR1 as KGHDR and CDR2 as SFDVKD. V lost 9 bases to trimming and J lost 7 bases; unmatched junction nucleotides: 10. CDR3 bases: TGTGCCACCTCGGACGCCGGGACAGGGGGGAATGAGCAGTTCTTC. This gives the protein CATSDAGTGGNEQFF.